Presented here are 31 T cell receptor beta chains from one specimen sequenced in a study of OX40 agonist ivuxolimab in advanced cancers. The data were produced by immunoSEQ multiplex PCR, yet TCRdb's version contains in-frame clones alone and is incomplete. This table holds tens of thousands of clones, roughly 85% found once. The sample here was CD4+ or CD8+ T cells sorted from blood, taken in a trial of the OX40 agonist ivuxolimab. These receptors were taken from an adult with an advanced solid tumor such as melanoma, head and neck, liver or kidney cancer.

The rearrangement links TRBV19 to TRBJ1-5; perhaps TRBD1 as D (6 bases). CDR3 length equals 13 residues. Germline V gives CDR1 LNHDA, CDR2 SQIVND (reference sequence). V shed 4 bases and J shed 6 bases, with 10 bases lying between them. CDR3 loop: CASSTQGIQPQHF. Here the CDR3 DNA reads TGTGCCAGTAGTACCCAGGGGATTCAGCCCCAGCATTTT.

A single count supports this clone. This chain joins TRBV28 and TRBJ2-7, with 7 nucleotides matching TRBD1. The CDR3 length is 14 residues. The germline V gene has CDR1 MDHEN and CDR2 SYDVKM. With 5 bases clipped from V and 2 bases from J, the junction kept 6 bases outside the gene matches. The CDR3 DNA follows: TGTGCCAGCAGTCCCCCGGGACAGCCCTACGAGCAGTACTTC. This gives the protein CASSPPGQPYEQYF.

The CDR3: CASSTGTGTIYF. The CDR3 DNA is TGTGCCAGCAGTACGGGGACGGGCACCATATATTTT. V is TRBV6-5 and J is TRBJ1-3, with D possibly being TRBD1 (5 bases). Germline V lookup: CDR1 MNHEY, CDR2 SVGAGI. Trimming removed 5 bases at V and 9 bases at J, with 11 bases between. The CDR3 extends over 12 amino acids.

The chain is built from TRBV19 and TRBJ2-7; TRBD2 matches 7 bases. The V gene end was trimmed by 1 base and the J gene end by 2 bases; junction bases not matched to a gene: 5. CDR1 is LNHDA and CDR2 is SQIVND in the germline V gene (reference sequence). The CDR3 is made up of 15 amino acids. The CDR3 bases are TGTGCCAGTAGTATAGGGTCGGGAGGCCCCTACGAGCAGTACTTC. It codes for CASSIGSGGPYEQYF.

This chain connects TRBV5-4 to TRBJ2-3; 8 nucleotides match TRBD2. Trimming cost V 3 bases and J 3 bases; bases outside gene matches: 6. CDR3 size: 15 residues. Germline V CDR1 and CDR2: SGHNT, YYREEE (reference sequence). The CDR3 here is CASSSGRAGTDTQYF. In DNA form, the CDR3 reads TGTGCCAGCAGCTCCGGGAGGGCCGGGACAGATACGCAGTATTTT.

The rearrangement uses TRBV18 and TRBJ2-1, with 7 bases identical to TRBD2. This CDR3 comprises 17 residues. J was trimmed by 2 bases and V by 2 bases; bases with no gene match: 9. In germline, CDR1 is KGHSH, CDR2 LQKENI. This CDR3 reads CASSPIALADTYNEQFF. The CDR3 nucleotides are TGTGCCAGCTCACCAATTGCGCTAGCGGATACCTACAATGAGCAGTTCTTC.

The chain joins TRBV6-1 to TRBJ2-1; either TRBD1 or TRBD2 may fit D (5 bases each). CDR3 length: 14 amino acids. CDR1 is MNHNS, CDR2 SASEGT, per germline. V was trimmed by 4 bases and J by 2 bases, leaving 9 bases between them. The CDR3 DNA is TGTGCCAGCAGTGTCGGGACCACCTACAATGAGCAGTTCTTC. Translation gives CASSVGTTYNEQFF.

The chain carries TRBV2 and TRBJ2-7; 8 bases agree with TRBD1. Germline trimming cut 6 bases from V and 7 bases from J; bases unmatched to any gene: 11. The CDR3 consists of 14 residues. CDR1 SNHLY and CDR2 FYNNEI come from the germline V gene. The CDR3 loop reads CASRSGTGRREQYF. CDR3 nucleotides: TGTGCCAGCAGATCCGGGACAGGTCGGCGGGAGCAGTACTTC. Looking up the rest from reference TRBV2 and TRBJ2-7 gives the full variable domain: EPEVTQTPSHQVTQMGQEVILRCVPISNHLYFYWYRQILGQKVEFLVSFYNNEISEKSEIFDDQFSVERPDGSNFTLKIRSTKLEDSAMYFCASRSGTGRREQYFGPGTRLTVT.

This chain joins TRBV6-5 and TRBJ2-2, with D perhaps TRBD1 (5 bases). V was cut by 6 bases and J by 3 bases, with 14 bases left in between. The CDR3 extends over 15 amino acids. Germline CDR1 is MNHEY and CDR2 is SVGAGI. CDR3 nucleotide sequence: TGTGCCAGCAGATACGACAGTTCTCACACCGGGGAGCTGTTTTTT. Residues: CASRYDSSHTGELFF.

A single count supports this clone. This chain joins TRBV27 and TRBJ2-5, with D perhaps TRBD1 (6 bases). The germline V and J ends were trimmed by 6 bases and 7 bases, with 27 bases remaining between them. The CDR3 loop spans 17 amino acids. The germline V gene encodes CDR1 MNHEY and CDR2 SMNVEV (reference sequence). The CDR3 sequence is CASRPGQRGSWVGTQYF. The CDR3, as DNA: TGTGCCAGCAGACCGGGACAAAGGGGTTCGTGGGTGGGGACCCAGTACTTC.

V is TRBV9 and J is TRBJ2-7; 8 bases map to TRBD2. The germline CDR1 and CDR2 sequences are SGDLS and YYNGEE. This CDR3 region has 14 residues. Trimming cost V 1 base and J 6 bases; bases outside gene matches: 6. The CDR3 is CASSVSSGGIEQYF. Here the CDR3 DNA reads TGTGCCAGCAGCGTAAGCAGCGGGGGCATCGAGCAGTACTTC.

This chain connects TRBV7-9 to TRBJ2-7; 11 positions match TRBD2. CDR3 length equals 19 residues. V lost 1 base, J lost 0 bases, and 11 bases stayed unmatched. Germline V gene data show CDR1 as SEHNR and CDR2 as FQNEAQ (reference sequence). CDR3 residues: CASSLGGLAEPPLSYEQYF. The CDR3 region has the DNA TGTGCCAGCAGCTTAGGGGGACTAGCGGAGCCCCCTCTCTCCTACGAGCAGTACTTC.

The chain recombines TRBV28 with TRBJ1-6; D not resolved. From germline, CDR1 is MDHEN and CDR2 SYDVKM. The V end lost 8 bases, the J end lost 13 bases, and 15 bases lay between the germline ends. The CDR3 length is 12 residues. The CDR3 region is CASRRVGSPLHF. The CDR3 DNA is TGTGCCAGCCGAAGGGTGGGGTCGCCCCTCCACTTT.

The chain couples TRBV9 to TRBJ2-3; TRBD1 matches at 11 bases. The germline CDR1 and CDR2 sequences are SGDLS and YYNGEE. CDR3 length equals 18 residues. V shed 3 bases, J shed 3 bases, and the junction held 12 bases outside the gene matches. The CDR3 sequence: CASSAGSGTGGRTDTQYF. The DNA of the CDR3 is TGTGCCAGCAGCGCGGGGTCAGGGACAGGGGGTCGGACAGATACGCAGTATTTT.

V gene TRBV12-5 combines with J gene TRBJ2-3; possibly TRBD1 or TRBD2 for D (6 bases each). CDR3 length: 13 amino acids. The ends were cut back, 7 bases at V and 4 bases at J, with 12 bases in the middle. Germline V gives CDR1 LGHNT, CDR2 FRNRAP. The DNA for the CDR3 is TGTGCTAGTGCCTTGGGGGGCGCAGATACGCAGTATTTT. This encodes CASALGGADTQYF. The variable domain in full, with the rest retrieved from reference TRBV12-5 and TRBJ2-3, is DARVTQTPRHKVTEMGQEVTMRCQPILGHNTVFWYRQTMMQGLELLAYFRNRAPLDDSGMPKDRFSAEMPDATLATLKIQPSEPRDSAVYFCASALGGADTQYFGPGTRLTVL.

This clone has only one observation. The V gene is TRBV15, the J gene TRBJ2-1, with 7 bases matching TRBD1. The V segment lost 3 bases and the J segment 0 bases; nucleotides outside the gene matches: 2. The germline V gene encodes CDR1 LNHNV and CDR2 YYDKDF (reference sequence). This CDR3 comprises 15 residues. The CDR3 loop is CATSRDRLSYNEQFF. In DNA form, the CDR3 reads TGTGCCACCAGCAGGGACAGGCTCTCCTACAATGAGCAGTTCTTC.

The chain combines TRBV2 with TRBJ2-7; weak D call: TRBD2 (6 bases). The CDR3 spans 13 residues. With 9 bases removed from V and 2 bases from J, the gap between germline ends came to 14 bases. CDR1 is SNHLY, CDR2 FYNNEI, per germline. The CDR3 reads CASIAVLTYEQYF. CDR3 nucleotides: TGTGCCAGTATAGCGGTACTGACCTACGAGCAGTACTTC.

This clone was detected once. The V call is TRBV5-6, the J call TRBJ2-3, with D unresolved. Germline CDR1 SGHDT, CDR2 YYEEEE. The length of the CDR3 is 13 residues. V was clipped by 0 bases and J by 2 bases, with 4 bases between them. The CDR3 DNA reads TGTGCCAGCAGCTTGGGCACCACAGATACGCAGTATTTT. Translation gives CASSLGTTDTQYF.

V and J are TRBV27 and TRBJ1-1, with TRBD1 identical over 8 bases. CDR3 length: 13 residues. Germline CDR1 is MNHEY and CDR2 is SMNVEV (reference sequence). Trimming at V came to 6 bases and at J to 0 bases, leaving 0 bases not matched to a gene. CDR3 residues: CASRDRVNTEAFF. The CDR3 nucleotides are TGTGCCAGCAGGGACAGGGTGAACACTGAAGCTTTCTTT.

The count of this clone is one. J is TRBJ2-3 and V is TRBV5-1, with 9 bases matching TRBD2. The CDR3 extends over 16 amino acids. Germline loops: CDR1 SGHRS, CDR2 YFSETQ. Germline trimming cut 5 bases from V and 0 bases from J; bases unmatched to any gene: 7. The CDR3: CASRWGLAGSTDTQYF. The CDR3 nucleotides are TGCGCCAGCAGGTGGGGTCTAGCGGGGAGCACAGATACGCAGTATTTT.

V gene TRBV6-6 combines with J gene TRBJ2-5; perhaps D is TRBD1 or TRBD2 (5 bases each). The V and J ends lost 0 bases and 5 bases respectively, with 16 bases between them. The CDR3 totals 16 residues. Per germline, CDR1 MNHNY and CDR2 SVGAGI (reference sequence). CDR3 loop: CASSYSRGAVGETQYF. CDR3 sequence (DNA): TGTGCCAGCAGTTACTCGCGAGGGGCGGTAGGGGAGACCCAGTACTTC.

The chain links TRBV7-9 to TRBJ2-3; D may be TRBD2 (5 bases). The germline V gene has CDR1 SEHNR and CDR2 FQNEAQ (reference sequence). The ends were cut back, 1 base at V and 2 bases at J, with 10 bases in the middle. There are 15 residues in the CDR3. For the CDR3, the DNA is TGTGCCAGCAGCTTAGGGACTGGCTTCACAGATACGCAGTATTTT. This encodes CASSLGTGFTDTQYF.

This chain links TRBV11-2 with TRBJ2-5; a possible D gene is TRBD2 (5 bases). Germline CDR1 is SGHAT and CDR2 is FQNNGV. The CDR3 sequence is 15 residues long. The V gene lost 4 bases and the J gene lost 5 bases, with 17 bases spanning the gap. CDR3 sequence: CASSSLTEPGETQYF. CDR3 bases: TGTGCCAGCAGCTCCTTGACGGAGCCGGGGGAGACCCAGTACTTC.

The chain has TRBV7-8 and TRBJ2-7; D gene ambiguous. Germline assignment: CDR1 SGHVS and CDR2 FQNEAQ. The V end lost 3 bases, the J end lost 0 bases, and 6 bases lay between the germline ends. The CDR3 contains 13 residues. DNA for the CDR3: TGTGCCAGCAGCTTTGGGAACTCCTACGAGCAGTACTTC. Its protein is CASSFGNSYEQYF.

This chain connects TRBV29-1 to TRBJ1-1, with D possibly matching TRBD1 (5 bases). V was trimmed by 3 bases and J by 3 bases, leaving 11 bases between them. Per the germline V gene, CDR1 is SQVTM and CDR2 is ANQGSEA. CDR3 length: 13 residues. The CDR3 region is CSVEGRIDTEAFF. For the CDR3, the DNA is TGCAGCGTTGAGGGACGGATAGACACTGAAGCTTTCTTT. Looking up the rest from reference TRBV29-1 and TRBJ1-1 gives the full variable domain: SAVISQKPSRDICQRGTSLTIQCQVDSQVTMMFWYRQQPGQSLTLIATANQGSEATYESGFVIDKFPISRPNLTFSTLTVSNMSPEDSSIYLCSVEGRIDTEAFFGQGTRLTVV.

The chain combines TRBV28 with TRBJ2-7; D possibly corresponds to TRBD2 (5 bases). V was trimmed by 8 bases and J by 0 bases, leaving 8 bases between them. There are 12 residues in the CDR3. Germline V gives CDR1 MDHEN, CDR2 SYDVKM. The CDR3 coding sequence is TGTGCCAGCGAACGGGACTCCTACGAGCAGTACTTC. This encodes CASERDSYEQYF.

The chain couples TRBV5-8 to TRBJ2-1, with 7 bases matching TRBD2. Trimming removed 5 bases from V and 7 bases from J; junction bases left unmatched: 18. The CDR3 is made up of 17 amino acids. The germline CDR1 and CDR2 sequences are SGHTS and YDEGEE. The CDR3 region has the DNA TGTGCCAGCAGGGTTTATATTAAGCGGGGCTCATCAAATGAGCAGTTCTTC. Its translation is CASRVYIKRGSSNEQFF.

The chain recombines TRBV7-9 with TRBJ2-5, with D perhaps matching TRBD1 or TRBD2 (5 bases each). The end of the DNA fits TRBJ2-7 better, so the J call may be wrong. The CDR3 is 15 amino acids. From germline, CDR1 is SEHNR and CDR2 FQNEAQ (reference sequence). The CDR3 nucleotides read TGTGCCAGCAGCCAATCCGGGACCTTCTCCTACGAGCAGTACTTC. This gives the protein CASSQSGTFSYEQYF.

The V and J genes are TRBV7-9 and TRBJ2-3; D not resolved. V shed 5 bases and J shed 3 bases, with 6 bases lying between them. The CDR3 spans 12 residues. Germline V lookup: CDR1 SEHNR, CDR2 FQNEAQ (reference sequence). The CDR3: CASSARTDTQYF. The CDR3, as DNA: TGTGCCAGCAGCGCCCGGACAGATACGCAGTATTTT.

The rearrangement links TRBV5-1 to TRBJ2-5, with D uncertain. Germline lookup yields CDR1 SGHRS and CDR2 YFSETQ. CDR3 size: 15 residues. Trimming removed 4 bases from V and 2 bases from J, with 15 bases in between. CDR3 amino acids: CASSVRTDTQETQYF. In DNA form, the CDR3 reads TGCGCCAGCAGCGTCCGGACGGATACTCAAGAGACCCAGTACTTC.

This rearrangement joins TRBV6-6 to TRBJ1-5; D may be TRBD1 (5 bases). CDR1 and CDR2 from the germline V gene are MNHNY and SVGAGI (reference sequence). V gave up 6 bases and J gave up 6 bases, with 21 bases separating them. The CDR3 consists of 16 residues. The DNA for the CDR3 is TGTGCCAGCAGCCCCCCCGGAGTCCCTGGGGGTCAGCCCCAGCATTTT. This gives the protein CASSPPGVPGGQPQHF.